These 12 T cell receptor beta chains came from one sample sequenced in a study of T cells expressing NK-cell markers. TCRdb reprocessed the 5' RACE reads and reports one entry per CDR3 protein, with no DNA. Its table lists 200,000 to 300,000 distinct CDR3 sequences. The sample taken for sequencing was blood T cells: a sorted CD56 or NKG2C T cell subset, CD4+ or CD8+ T cells, or bulk PBMC T cells (not recorded which). The source is a woman aged 18-69 years in good health.

The chain joins TRBV7-2 to TRBJ1-3; TCRdb gives TRBD1 as the D gene, but with no DNA this cannot be confirmed. This CDR3 region has 16 residues. Germline V gene data show CDR1 as SGHTA and CDR2 as FQGNSA. CDR3 loop: CASSLSGELTGNTIYF.

The rearrangement joins TRBV20-1 to TRBJ2-1. Germline V gene lookup returns CDR1 DFQATT and CDR2 SNEGSKA (reference sequence). The CDR3 consists of 14 residues. CDR3 region: CSAHSEFSYNEQFF.

The chain couples TRBV5-1 to TRBJ2-1; as DNA is missing, the TRBD2 call by TCRdb cannot be tested. Germline-derived CDR1 and CDR2 are SGHRS and YFSETQ. This CDR3 is built from 16 residues. CDR3 residues: CASSLLLAGGSDEQFF.

The V and J genes are TRBV5-1 and TRBJ2-7; TCRdb's D call of TRBD1 is untestable without DNA. Germline CDR1 and CDR2: SGHRS and YFSETQ. The CDR3 totals 14 residues. The CDR3: CASSLDVQAYEQYF.

This chain's CDR3 is CASGGTSGTDTQYF. The chain joins TRBV7-2 to TRBJ2-3; absent DNA, TCRdb's TRBD2 call cannot be checked. The CDR3 is made up of 14 amino acids. Germline V lookup: CDR1 SGHTA, CDR2 FQGNSA.

J is TRBJ2-7 and V is TRBV6-5; absent DNA, TCRdb's TRBD1 call cannot be checked. Germline CDR1 MNHEY, CDR2 SVGAGI. This CDR3 comprises 15 residues. The chain's CDR3 is CASSYSGGRVDEQYF.

This chain connects TRBV20-1 to TRBJ2-2. This CDR3 comprises 14 residues. CDR1 is DFQATT and CDR2 is SNEGSKA in the germline V gene (reference sequence). The CDR3 is CSASFPQNTGELFF.

The V call is TRBV6-2 or TRBV6-3, the J call TRBJ1-5. Germline CDR1 is MNHEY and CDR2 is SVGEGT. The CDR3 is 12 amino acids. The CDR3 spells CASNSRISPQHF.

This chain uses TRBV7-9 with TRBJ2-1; there is no DNA to check the TCRdb D call of TRBD1. CDR1 and CDR2 from the germline V gene are SEHNR and FQNEAQ (reference sequence). The CDR3 is 16 amino acids. The CDR3 protein is CASSLGDSPRDNEQFF.

This chain uses TRBV11-3 with TRBJ2-3. The CDR3 extends over 14 amino acids. Per the germline V gene, CDR1 is SGHNT and CDR2 is YENEEA. CDR3 in amino acids: CASSLGSPTDTQYF. Variable domain in full (rest from reference TRBV11-3 and TRBJ2-3): EAGVVQSPRYKIIEKKQPVAFWCNPISGHNTLYWYLQNLGQGPELLIRYENEEAVDDSQLPKDRFSAERLKGVDSTLKIQPAELGDSAVYLCASSLGSPTDTQYFGPGTRLTVL.

The V gene is TRBV19, the J gene TRBJ1-1; TCRdb's D call, TRBD1, is unchecked because there is no DNA. The CDR3 is made up of 16 amino acids. Germline-derived CDR1 and CDR2 are LNHDA and SQIVND (reference sequence). The CDR3 loop is CASSILGVAMNTEAFF.

This sequence joins TRBV12-3 or TRBV12-4 and TRBJ2-1; TCRdb's D call, TRBD1, is unchecked because there is no DNA. The CDR3 sequence is 15 residues long. The CDR3 reads CASSFNRGPRNEQFF.